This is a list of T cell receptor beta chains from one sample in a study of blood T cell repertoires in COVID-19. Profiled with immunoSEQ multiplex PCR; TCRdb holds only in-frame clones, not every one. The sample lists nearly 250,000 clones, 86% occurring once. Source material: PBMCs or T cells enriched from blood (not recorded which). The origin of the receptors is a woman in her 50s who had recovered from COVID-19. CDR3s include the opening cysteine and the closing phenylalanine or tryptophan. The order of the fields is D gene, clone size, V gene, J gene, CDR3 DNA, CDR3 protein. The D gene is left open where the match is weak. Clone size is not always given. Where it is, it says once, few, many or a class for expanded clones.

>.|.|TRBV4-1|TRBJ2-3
TGCGCCAGCAGCCAAGATTCACTAGTACGCGCAGATACGCAGTATTTT
CASSQDSLVRADTQYF
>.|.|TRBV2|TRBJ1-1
TGTGCCAGCACTGGAGTAACGGGAAGCACTGAAGCTTTCTTT
CASTGVTGSTEAFF
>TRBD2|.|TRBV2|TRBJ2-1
TGTGCCAGCAGTGAAGGGCCTTATCAGCGCGGGGGTAATTTTGAGCAGTTCTTC
CASSEGPYQRGGNFEQFF
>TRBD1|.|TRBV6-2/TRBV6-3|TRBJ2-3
TGTGCCAGCAGTTTGACAGGGGGCACAGATACGCAGTATTTT
CASSLTGGTDTQYF
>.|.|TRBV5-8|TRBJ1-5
TGTGCCAGCAGTTCAGGGGTGGAACGCAATCAGCCCCAGCATTTT
CASSSGVERNQPQHF
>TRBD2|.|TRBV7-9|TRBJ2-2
TGTGCCAGCAGCTCCGGACTAGCTAACACCGGGGAGCTGTTTTTT
CASSSGLANTGELFF
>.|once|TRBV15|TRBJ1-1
TGTGCCACCAGGGGTAAATTAGGGGTCACTGAAGCTTTCTTT
CATRGKLGVTEAFF
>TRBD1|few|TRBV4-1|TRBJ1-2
TGCGCCAGCAGCCAACCACCGGGACAGGGCTATGGCTACACCTTC
CASSQPPGQGYGYTF
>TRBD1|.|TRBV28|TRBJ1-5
TGTGCCAGCAGAATCGGGACAGCGGGTAGTCAGCCCCAGCATTTT
CASRIGTAGSQPQHF
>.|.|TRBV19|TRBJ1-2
TGTGCCAGTAGTATATCCGAACCCAGGGCCCCCTATGGCTACACCTTC
CASSISEPRAPYGYTF
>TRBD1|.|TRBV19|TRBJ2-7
TGTGCCAGTAGTAGGCGGACAGGGACCTACGAGCAGTACTTC
CASSRRTGTYEQYF
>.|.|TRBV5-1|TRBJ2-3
TGCGCCAGCAGCTTGAGCCCGGGGGTGCTCACAGATACGCAGTATTTT
CASSLSPGVLTDTQYF
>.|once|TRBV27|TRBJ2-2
TGTGCCAGCAGGACACCCCCCACCGGGGAGCTGTTTTTT
CASRTPPTGELFF
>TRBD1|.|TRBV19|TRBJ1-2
TGTGCCAGTAGGGACAGGGATGATGGCTACACCTTC
CASRDRDDGYTF
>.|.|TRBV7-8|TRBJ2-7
TGTGCCAGCAGCCATCGACAGACCTACGAGCAGTACTTC
CASSHRQTYEQYF
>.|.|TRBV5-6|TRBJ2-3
TGTGCCAGCAACCCCTTAGCGTACTCAGATACGCAGTATTTT
CASNPLAYSDTQYF
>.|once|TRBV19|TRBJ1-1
TGTGCCAGTAGTACGACAGTGAACACTGAAGCTTTCTTT
CASSTTVNTEAFF
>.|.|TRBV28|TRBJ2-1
TGTGCCAGCAGTAAGAGCGTTCGCTCCTACAATGAGCAGTTCTTC
CASSKSVRSYNEQFF
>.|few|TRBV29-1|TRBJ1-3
TGCAGCGTCCGGACATCTGGAAACACCATATATTTT
CSVRTSGNTIYF
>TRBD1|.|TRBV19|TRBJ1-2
TGTGCCAGTAGTATTGGAGGACAGGGGGGAGGCTACACCTTC
CASSIGGQGGGYTF
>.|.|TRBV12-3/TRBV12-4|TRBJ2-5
TGTGCCAGCAGTTTTTGGGGGGAAGAGACCCAGTACTTC
CASSFWGEETQYF
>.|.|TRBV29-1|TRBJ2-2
TGCAGCGTTGAAGGTCAGTCGAACACCGGGGAGCTGTTTTTT
CSVEGQSNTGELFF
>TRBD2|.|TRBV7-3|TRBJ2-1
TGTGCCAGCAGTCCTACTAGCGGGAGGGCCACTGAGCAGTTCTTC
CASSPTSGRATEQFF
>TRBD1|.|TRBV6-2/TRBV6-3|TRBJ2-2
TGTGCCAGCAGTTATCGACAGGGGAACACCGGGGAGCTGTTTTTT
CASSYRQGNTGELFF
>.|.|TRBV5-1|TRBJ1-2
TGCGCCAGCAGCTTGGGACAGCATACGGATGGCTACACCTTC
CASSLGQHTDGYTF
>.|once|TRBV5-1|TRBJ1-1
TGCGCCAGCACCTTAGCCTCAATGAACACTGAAGCTTTCTTT
CASTLASMNTEAFF
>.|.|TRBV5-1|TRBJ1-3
TGCGCCAGCAGCTTGGCCGGGGGGACTTATGGAAACACCATATATTTT
CASSLAGGTYGNTIYF
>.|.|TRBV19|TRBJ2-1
TGTGCCAGTACCCGGACTGCCTACAATGAGCAGTTCTTC
CASTRTAYNEQFF
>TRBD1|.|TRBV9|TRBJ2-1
TGTGCCAGCAGCGCCCAGGCGCAGGGGGCCTACAATGAGCAGTTCTTC
CASSAQAQGAYNEQFF
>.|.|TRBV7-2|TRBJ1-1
TGTGCCAGCAGCTACCCCCGAACCGGGAACACTGAAGCTTTCTTT
CASSYPRTGNTEAFF
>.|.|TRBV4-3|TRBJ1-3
TGCGCCAGCAGCCAAGAAACTCGAAACACCATATATTTT
CASSQETRNTIYF
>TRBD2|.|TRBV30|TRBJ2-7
TGTGCCTGGAGTAGCGGGAACTCCTACGAGCAGTACTTC
CAWSSGNSYEQYF
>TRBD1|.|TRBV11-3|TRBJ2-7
TGTGCCAGCAGCTTAGGCGGGACAGGCGCCAACGAGCAGTACTTC
CASSLGGTGANEQYF
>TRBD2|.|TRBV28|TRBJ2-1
TGTGCCAGTACTAGCGGGAGAATAGACAATGAGCAGTTCTTC
CASTSGRIDNEQFF
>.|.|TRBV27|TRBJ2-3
TGTGCCAGCACCTTAGGTGCCAGGCCCACAGATACGCAGTATTTT
CASTLGARPTDTQYF
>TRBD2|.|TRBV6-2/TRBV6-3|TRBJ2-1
TGTGCCAGCAGTACCCCGACTAGCGGGAGGCCTTACAATGAGCAGTTCTTC
CASSTPTSGRPYNEQFF
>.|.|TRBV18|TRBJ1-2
TGTGCCAGCTCACCCGCCGTTAGGACAGCGACCTATGGCTACACCTTC
CASSPAVRTATYGYTF
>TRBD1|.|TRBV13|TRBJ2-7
TGTGCCAGCAGCGCCCCCGGGACAGGGAACTACGAGCAGTACTTC
CASSAPGTGNYEQYF
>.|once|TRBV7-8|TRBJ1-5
TGTGCCAGCAGCTTAGCGGGGCACACAAATCAGCCCCAGCATTTT
CASSLAGHTNQPQHF
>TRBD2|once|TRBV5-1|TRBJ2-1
TGCGCCAGCAGCTACCGGACTAGCGGGATGCGGCCTAGATACAATGAGCAGTTCTTC
CASSYRTSGMRPRYNEQFF
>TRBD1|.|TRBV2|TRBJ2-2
TGTGCCAGCAGGGGACAGGGTAATGCCGGGGAGCTGTTTTTT
CASRGQGNAGELFF
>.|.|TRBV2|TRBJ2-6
TGTGCCAGCAGTGATCGGGGGTCCGGGGCCAACGTCCTGACTTTC
CASSDRGSGANVLTF
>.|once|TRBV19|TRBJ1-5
TGTGCCAGTAAAAGCCTGGTATACCCTAATCAGCCCCAGCATTTT
CASKSLVYPNQPQHF
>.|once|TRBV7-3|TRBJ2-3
TGTGCCAGCAGCCAGTCCCGGGACACGGGCACAGATACGCAGTATTTT
CASSQSRDTGTDTQYF
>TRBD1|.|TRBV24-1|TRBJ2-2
TGTGCCACCCGGTCCGGGACAGGGGAGTCCGGGGAGCTGTTTTTT
CATRSGTGESGELFF
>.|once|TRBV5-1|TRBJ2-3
TGCGCCAGCAGGGGGCCCGGCACAGATACGCAGTATTTT
CASRGPGTDTQYF
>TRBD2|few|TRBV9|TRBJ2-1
TGTGCCAGCAGTTATACCGTCCCTAGCGGAACTCGGGGCGACAATGAGCAGTTCTTC
CASSYTVPSGTRGDNEQFF
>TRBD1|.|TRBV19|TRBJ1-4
TGTGCCAGTAGTACTCGACAGGGTGGGGCAACTAATGAAAAACTGTTTTTT
CASSTRQGGATNEKLFF
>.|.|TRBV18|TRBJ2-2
TGTGCCAGCTCACCACAAAGGACAGCGAACACCGGGGAGCTGTTTTTT
CASSPQRTANTGELFF
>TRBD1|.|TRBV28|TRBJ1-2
TGTGCCAGCCGAGTTATCGTGGGACAGAGCTATGGCTACACCTTC
CASRVIVGQSYGYTF